This entry lists 29 T cell receptor beta chains sequenced from one sample in a study of blood T cell repertoires in COVID-19. Measured with immunoSEQ multiplex PCR; TCRdb has only the in-frame clones, and not every one. Altogether roughly 130,000 clones are present, about four fifths being singletons, with the ten largest covering over 2.5%. The sample consisted of peripheral blood. These receptors were taken from a woman at least 80 years old with acute or convalescent COVID-19.

The V call is TRBV30, the J call TRBJ1-2; the match to TRBD1 covers 10 bases. Per the germline V gene, CDR1 is GTSNPN and CDR2 is SVGIG (reference sequence). Germline trimming cut 1 base from V and 2 bases from J; bases unmatched to any gene: 10. The CDR3 consists of 17 residues. The CDR3 coding sequence is TGTGCCTGGAGTGCTACCCTTGACAGGGGGCGCAACTATGGCTACACCTTC. It translates to CAWSATLDRGRNYGYTF.

This rearrangement joins TRBV7-2 to TRBJ1-1, with 8 nucleotides matching TRBD1. The CDR3 contains 16 residues. The V gene end was trimmed by 1 base and the J gene end by 1 base; junction bases not matched to a gene: 5. The germline V gene has CDR1 SGHTA and CDR2 FQGNSA. The chain's CDR3 is CASSLVQGEGNTEAFF. CDR3 nucleotide sequence: TGTGCCAGCAGCTTAGTACAGGGGGAGGGGAACACTGAAGCTTTCTTT.

The rearrangement uses TRBV5-8 and TRBJ1-2, with D unresolved. Trimming shortened V by 1 base and J by 4 bases, and 14 bases separated the two germline ends. CDR3 length: 15 residues. CDR1 and CDR2 from the germline V gene are SGHTS and YDEGEE. Written as DNA, the CDR3 is TGTGCCAGCAGCTTGAGAGCAGGATCCTTCTATGGCTACACCTTC. Translated: CASSLRAGSFYGYTF.

The chain links TRBV4-1 to TRBJ2-7, with 7 bases that match TRBD1. Germline assignment: CDR1 MGHRA and CDR2 YSYEKL. The CDR3 spans 19 residues. Germline trimming cut 0 bases from V and 2 bases from J; bases unmatched to any gene: 16. This CDR3 reads CASSQDQFGARDRAYEQYF. DNA for the CDR3: TGCGCCAGCAGCCAAGATCAATTCGGGGCCCGGGACAGAGCCTACGAGCAGTACTTC.

This clone was detected once. V and J are TRBV5-1 and TRBJ1-4; weak D call: TRBD1 (5 bases). Trimming stripped 4 bases from V and 2 bases from J, with 15 bases between. In germline, CDR1 is SGHRS, CDR2 YFSETQ. This CDR3 contains 16 residues. CDR3 loop: CASSEYPRQTNEKLFF. The CDR3, as DNA: TGCGCCAGCAGCGAGTATCCTAGACAGACTAATGAAAAACTGTTTTTT. Combining the CDR3 with reference TRBV5-1 and TRBJ1-4 gives the whole variable domain KAGVTQTPRYLIKTRGQQVTLSCSPISGHRSVSWYQQTPGQGLQFLFEYFSETQRNKGNFPGRFSGRQFSNSRSEMNVSTLELGDSALYLCASSEYPRQTNEKLFFGSGTQLSVL.

This chain uses TRBV7-9 with TRBJ1-1, with 9 bases aligning to TRBD1. The CDR3 totals 14 residues. The trim removed 5 bases at V and 1 base at J, leaving 2 bases unmatched. CDR1 SEHNR and CDR2 FQNEAQ come from the germline V gene (reference sequence). The CDR3 region is CASSRDRENTEAFF. CDR3 DNA: TGTGCCAGCAGCCGGGACAGGGAGAACACTGAAGCTTTCTTT.

This clone was seen once. The genes are TRBV5-4 and TRBJ2-5; 8 bases align to TRBD2. The germline V gene encodes CDR1 SGHNT and CDR2 YYREEE (reference sequence). The CDR3 is 14 amino acids. After removal of 4 bases from V and 4 bases from J, the junction contained 6 bases not matched to a gene. The DNA for the CDR3 is TGTGCCAGCAGCCACCGGGAGGGTTCAGAGACCCAGTACTTC. Protein product: CASSHREGSETQYF.

The rearrangement joins TRBV2 to TRBJ1-5; possibly TRBD1 for D (6 bases). V gave up 7 bases and J gave up 4 bases, with 8 bases separating them. The germline V gene has CDR1 SNHLY and CDR2 FYNNEI. The CDR3 length is 12 residues. The CDR3 is CASTGDNQPQHF. The DNA for the CDR3 is TGTGCCAGCACAGGGGATAATCAGCCCCAGCATTTT.

The genes are TRBV30 and TRBJ1-5; 7 nucleotides agree with TRBD1. The V gene end was trimmed by 1 base and the J gene end by 7 bases; junction bases not matched to a gene: 4. The germline gives CDR1 GTSNPN, CDR2 SVGIG (reference sequence). CDR3 length: 13 amino acids. The CDR3, as DNA: TGTGCCTGGAGTGGGCAGGGGGACCAGCCCCAGCATTTT. As protein: CAWSGQGDQPQHF. Using reference TRBV30 and TRBJ1-5 for the parts outside the CDR3, the full variable domain is SQTIHQWPATLVQPVGSPLSLECTVEGTSNPNLYWYRQAAGRGLQLLFYSVGIGQISSEVPQNLSASRPQDRQFILSSKKLLLSDSGFYLCAWSGQGDQPQHFGDGTRLSIL.

This chain uses TRBV7-2 with TRBJ1-5, with 8 bases that match TRBD1. V lost 1 base and J lost 6; bases outside the gene matches: 5. CDR1 is SGHTA, CDR2 FQGNSA, per germline. The CDR3 has 15 amino acids. This CDR3 is CASSLGTGRRQPQHF. CDR3 sequence (DNA): TGTGCCAGCAGCTTAGGGACAGGGAGGCGTCAGCCCCAGCATTTT.

The chain links TRBV7-2 to TRBJ2-7; 10 bases line up with TRBD2. Germline V lookup: CDR1 SGHTA, CDR2 FQGNSA. V shed 3 bases, J shed 4 bases, and the junction held 6 bases outside the gene matches. The CDR3 totals 15 residues. CDR3 sequence: CASSLSGLASYEQYF. The CDR3 DNA reads as TGTGCCAGCAGCTTGTCGGGACTAGCGTCGTACGAGCAGTACTTC.

The chain recombines TRBV5-1 with TRBJ1-1; a weak D match, TRBD1 (6 bases). V was trimmed by 2 bases and J by 4 bases, leaving 18 bases between them. CDR1 and CDR2 from the germline V gene are SGHRS and YFSETQ. The CDR3 totals 16 residues. CDR3 sequence reads: CASSFGPGRGATEAFF. In DNA, the CDR3 is TGCGCCAGCAGCTTTGGACCGGGCAGGGGAGCCACTGAAGCTTTCTTT.

This chain links TRBV6-5 with TRBJ1-1; D remains ambiguous. The CDR3 has 16 amino acids. V shed 0 bases and J shed 10 bases, with 21 bases lying between them. The germline V gene encodes CDR1 MNHEY and CDR2 SVGAGI. CDR3 DNA: TGTGCCAGCAGTTACTCGAGTAAATCCGGGATCGGGTCAGCTTTCTTT. This codes for CASSYSSKSGIGSAFF.

This chain uses TRBV7-2 with TRBJ2-3, with a tentative D call TRBD1 (5 bases). V gave up 5 bases and J gave up 4 bases, with 7 bases separating them. The CDR3 spans 12 residues. Germline loops: CDR1 SGHTA, CDR2 FQGNSA. In DNA form, the CDR3 reads TGTGCCAGCAGCCAAGGGGCAGATACGCAGTATTTT. It encodes CASSQGADTQYF.

The V call is TRBV3-1 (or the pseudogene TRBV3-2), the J call TRBJ1-1; maybe TRBD1 (5 bases). Germline loops: CDR1 LGHDT, CDR2 YNNKEL (reference sequence). Trimming left V 8 bases short and J 5 bases short, with 12 bases between. The CDR3 contains 12 residues. In DNA, the CDR3 is TGTGCCAGCCAGGGTGAGAGAACTGAAGCTTTCTTT. This translates into CASQGERTEAFF.

This sequence joins TRBV7-8 and TRBJ1-2; D is ambiguous. CDR3 length: 13 residues. Germline V gene data show CDR1 as SGHVS and CDR2 as FQNEAQ. V dropped 0 bases and J dropped 2 bases, with 4 bases sitting between them. The CDR3 DNA sequence: TGTGCCAGCAGCTTAGCGGGCAACTATGGCTACACCTTC. Protein: CASSLAGNYGYTF.

This clone was recorded a few times. Other DNA sequences from this sample encode an identical CDR3 as well. The chain employs TRBV18 and TRBJ1-5; D gene uncertain. Germline CDR1 KGHSH, CDR2 LQKENI. The CDR3 is 13 residues long. V lost 2 bases, J lost 7 bases, and 9 bases lay in between. CDR3 sequence reads: CASSPGVDQPQHF. The CDR3 bases are TGTGCCAGCTCACCAGGAGTTGACCAGCCCCAGCATTTT.

The rearrangement uses TRBV29-1 and TRBJ1-1; D not certain. V lost 0 bases to trimming and J lost 4 bases, with 6 bases between them. This CDR3 has 12 residues. Germline V gene sequence: CDR1 SQVTM, CDR2 ANQGSEA. The CDR3 loop reads CSVEDMATEAFF. Written as DNA, the CDR3 is TGCAGCGTTGAAGATATGGCCACTGAAGCTTTCTTT. Together with reference TRBV29-1 and TRBJ1-1, the CDR3 gives the full variable domain: SAVISQKPSRDICQRGTSLTIQCQVDSQVTMMFWYRQQPGQSLTLIATANQGSEATYESGFVIDKFPISRPNLTFSTLTVSNMSPEDSSIYLCSVEDMATEAFFGQGTRLTVV.

This chain links TRBV19 with TRBJ2-7; 7 bases line up with TRBD1. The CDR3 is made up of 14 amino acids. Germline V gene sequence: CDR1 LNHDA, CDR2 SQIVND (reference sequence). J was trimmed by 3 bases and V by 5 bases; bases with no gene match: 7. CDR3 nucleotide sequence: TGTGCCAGTAGTCCCCAGGGGGTTAGCTACGAGCAGTACTTC. Encoded protein: CASSPQGVSYEQYF.

The J gene is TRBJ2-3, the V gene TRBV19, with D maybe TRBD1 (6 bases). The germline CDR1 and CDR2 sequences are LNHDA and SQIVND (reference sequence). The CDR3 sequence is 15 residues long. Trimming cost V 6 bases and J 0 bases, with 13 bases left between them. CDR3 DNA: TGTGCCAGTAGCATGGAACAGGGAAGCACAGATACGCAGTATTTT. Protein sequence: CASSMEQGSTDTQYF.

The chain joins TRBV5-6 to TRBJ1-2; TRBD1 agrees at 9 bases. CDR1 and CDR2 (germline): SGHDT, YYEEEE. The CDR3 totals 14 residues. V lost 3 bases to trimming and J lost 4 bases; unmatched junction nucleotides: 4. The CDR3 is CASSSSGQGYGYTF. DNA for the CDR3: TGTGCCAGCAGCTCCTCGGGACAGGGCTATGGCTACACCTTC.

The genes are TRBV5-4 and TRBJ1-3, with D possibly TRBD1 on 6 matching bases. V lost 3 bases and J 4 bases, leaving 17 bases between the germline ends. CDR1 and CDR2 (germline): SGHNT, YYREEE (reference sequence). CDR3 size: 16 residues. For the CDR3, the DNA is TGTGCCAGCAGCTCGCCGGGCCAGGGGAAGGGAAACACCATATATTTT. Its translation: CASSSPGQGKGNTIYF. The variable domain in full, completed from reference TRBV5-4 and TRBJ1-3, reads ETGVTQSPTHLIKTRGQQVTLRCSSQSGHNTVSWYQQALGQGPQFIFQYYREEENGRGNFPPRFSGLQFPNYSSELNVNALELDDSALYLCASSSPGQGKGNTIYFGEGSWLTVV.

The chain couples TRBV18 to TRBJ2-5; 7 positions agree with TRBD2. The V segment lost 2 bases and the J segment 3 bases; nucleotides outside the gene matches: 3. This CDR3 spans 14 amino acids. Per the germline V gene, CDR1 is KGHSH and CDR2 is LQKENI. CDR3 sequence: CASSPRTREETQYF. In DNA, the CDR3 is TGTGCCAGCTCACCAAGGACTAGGGAAGAGACCCAGTACTTC.

V gene TRBV15 combines with J gene TRBJ1-5, with a tentative D call TRBD1 (5 bases). The CDR3 totals 15 residues. From germline, CDR1 is LNHNV and CDR2 YYDKDF (reference sequence). V lost 5 bases to trimming and J lost 2 bases, with 13 bases between them. Here the CDR3 DNA reads TGTGCCACCAGCCGGGGGGGGGTCGGCAATCAGCCCCAGCATTTT. It encodes CATSRGGVGNQPQHF.

The chain combines TRBV5-1 with TRBJ1-4; a possible D gene is TRBD1 (5 bases). Trimming left V 0 bases short and J 7 bases short, with 13 bases between. From germline, CDR1 is SGHRS and CDR2 YFSETQ. This CDR3 has 15 residues. CDR3: CASSLGATDSEKLFF. Written as DNA, the CDR3 is TGCGCCAGCAGCTTGGGCGCGACAGATAGTGAAAAACTGTTTTTT.

This chain connects TRBV5-4 to TRBJ2-4, with a tentative D call TRBD2 (7 bases). The CDR3 has 18 residues. Germline lookup yields CDR1 SGHNT and CDR2 YYREEE (reference sequence). Trimming pared 4 bases from V and 8 bases from J, leaving 28 bases between. The CDR3 spells CASSPRSRGGGGLDIQYF. For the CDR3, the DNA is TGTGCCAGCAGCCCGCGGTCAAGAGGTGGGGGGGGCCTAGACATTCAGTACTTC.

V gene TRBV5-6 combines with J gene TRBJ1-2; D unclear. Between the trimmed V and J ends, which lost 2 bases and 0 bases, there was a span of 11 bases. The CDR3 consists of 15 residues. Germline loops: CDR1 SGHDT, CDR2 YYEEEE. CDR3 sequence: CASSFLAIPNYGYTF. The DNA of the CDR3 is TGTGCCAGCAGCTTTCTAGCAATCCCTAACTATGGCTACACCTTC.

This clone was seen just once. The gene calls are TRBV29-1 and TRBJ2-7; 12 bases are a match to TRBD1. Losses at the gene ends were 0 bases for V and 7 bases for J; bases not matched to a gene: 4. Germline V gene sequence: CDR1 SQVTM, CDR2 ANQGSEA. This CDR3 is 14 amino acids long. The chain's CDR3 is CSVEEGDRGREQYF. In DNA form, the CDR3 reads TGCAGCGTTGAAGAGGGGGACAGGGGGCGTGAGCAGTACTTC.

The chain combines TRBV28 with TRBJ1-1; D ambiguous. Germline lookup yields CDR1 MDHEN and CDR2 SYDVKM. The CDR3 is made up of 15 amino acids. V was shortened by 7 bases and J by 1 base, with 16 bases between the two germline ends. The CDR3 DNA reads TGTGCCAGCAAAGGGAGTAGTGGGGAGAACACTGAAGCTTTCTTT. As protein: CASKGSSGENTEAFF.